The rows below give T cell receptor beta chains drawn from one sample of a study of T cells in Graves' hyperthyroidism and ophthalmopathy. A single record per CDR3 protein comes from TCRdb applying MiXCR to the multiplex PCR reads. The repertoire includes 380,000 or so distinct CDR3 sequences, roughly 14% of them detected once, and less than 25% sits in the top ten. Sequenced: blood. The receptors were sampled from a man aged 30 to 39 with Graves' hyperthyroidism that later progressed to Graves' ophthalmopathy. Both conserved end residues are part of each CDR3. The D gene is left open where the match is weak. Some rows have no size entry. The others give once, few or many, or a class for an expanded clone.

clone_size	v_call	j_call	d_call	cdr3_nt	cdr3_aa
.	TRBV11-3	TRBJ2-3	TRBD2	TGTGCCAGCAGCTCAGGACTAGCGGGGGGGCTAGCAGATACGCAGTATTTT	CASSSGLAGGLADTQYF
.	TRBV29-1	TRBJ2-3	TRBD2	TGCAGCGTTAGCCTAGCGGGGGGTCCAGATACGCAGTATTTT	CSVSLAGGPDTQYF
.	TRBV19	TRBJ2-2	TRBD1	TGTGCCAGTAGCCCCAGGGACAGGGGGGAGCTGTTTTTT	CASSPRDRGELFF
many	TRBV5-1	TRBJ1-6	.	TGCGCCAGCAGCTTGACTTGGGAGTCACCCCTCCACTTT	CASSLTWESPLHF
.	TRBV28	TRBJ1-5	.	TGTGCCAGCAGTTTAGGAGGGGAGGGGCCCCAGCATTTT	CASSLGGEGPQHF
many	TRBV28	TRBJ2-7	.	TGTGCCAGCAGTTTATCAGGGATGAGCTCCTACGAGCAGTACTTC	CASSLSGMSSYEQYF
many	TRBV6-1	TRBJ1-2	.	TGTGCCAGCAGTCCTAGCGGGGTTGGCTACACCTTC	CASSPSGVGYTF
many	TRBV28	TRBJ2-3	.	TGTGCCAGCAGTTTATGGGCAGGTACCTTTACAGGTACGCAGTATTTT	CASSLWAGTFTGTQYF
many	TRBV12-3/TRBV12-4	TRBJ1-1	.	TGTGCCAGCAGTCCCGTTAGGACGTTGAACACTGAAGCTTTCTTT	CASSPVRTLNTEAFF
many	TRBV12-3/TRBV12-4	TRBJ1-1	.	TGTGCCAGCAGTTTTCAGGGAGGGGGAAAAGCTTTCTTT	CASSFQGGGKAFF
many	TRBV20-1	TRBJ1-1	.	TGCAGTACCAGACAGTTCATGAACACTGAAGCTTTCTTT	CSTRQFMNTEAFF
many	TRBV5-1	TRBJ1-5	.	TGCGCCAGCAGCTTGTTTCAGGGGAATCAGCCCCAGCATTTT	CASSLFQGNQPQHF
.	TRBV4-2	TRBJ1-5	.	TGTGCCAGCAGCCAAGATATTGGAGCAGGGTATAGTAAGCCCCAGCATTTT	CASSQDIGAGYSKPQHF
.	TRBV27	TRBJ2-7	TRBD1	TGTGCCAGCAGTTTAGGCTCGACAGGGAGCGAGCAGTACTTC	CASSLGSTGSEQYF
many	TRBV7-8	TRBJ1-2	.	TGTGCCAGCAGCGCTGACGGACTCTATGGCTACACCTTC	CASSADGLYGYTF
many	TRBV12-3/TRBV12-4	TRBJ2-7	.	TGTGCCAGCAGTTTCGGGGCCCTCTCCTACGAGCAGTACTTC	CASSFGALSYEQYF
many	TRBV15	TRBJ1-1	.	TGTGCCACCAGCAGAGATAGGGCTAACACTGAAGCTTTCTTT	CATSRDRANTEAFF
.	TRBV28	TRBJ1-2	.	TGTGCCAGCAGTTTATTGGCGGGGCCCTATGGCTACACCTTC	CASSLLAGPYGYTF
many	TRBV19	TRBJ1-2	.	TGTGCCAGTAGTTTAGGACGGATTTATGGCTACACCTTC	CASSLGRIYGYTF
.	TRBV6-1	TRBJ1-6	.	TGTGCCAGCAGTGAAGCGGGCAGCTCCTATAATTCACCCCTCCACTTT	CASSEAGSSYNSPLHF
.	TRBV4-1	TRBJ1-2	.	TGCGCCAGCAGCCAAGACAGGACGGGCTACACCTTC	CASSQDRTGYTF
.	TRBV12-3/TRBV12-4	TRBJ1-3	.	TGTGCCAGCAGCGCCGACAACCTTCTCTCTGGAAACACCATATATTTT	CASSADNLLSGNTIYF
many	TRBV6-6	TRBJ1-5	.	TGTGCCAGCAGTTACAGGCCTGATCAGCCCCAGCATTTT	CASSYRPDQPQHF
few	TRBV30	TRBJ1-6	TRBD1	TGTGCCTGGAGTGTACTCCGTGGGACAGTTAATTCACCCCTCCACTTT	CAWSVLRGTVNSPLHF
.	TRBV14	TRBJ1-1	TRBD1	TGTGCCAGCAGCCAGAGGACAGGGGGACGGACTGAAGCTTTCTTT	CASSQRTGGRTEAFF
many	TRBV2	TRBJ2-7	.	TGTGCCAGCATTCGAAGCGGGTCTCGGAACGAGCAGTACTTC	CASIRSGSRNEQYF
few	TRBV5-1	TRBJ1-2	.	TGCGCCAGCAGCTCCCTGGTTTCCGAAAATGGCTACACCTTC	CASSSLVSENGYTF
many	TRBV7-9	TRBJ2-1	TRBD1	TGTGCCAGCACCCAAGGGACAGGGGCCAACAATGAGCAGTTCTTC	CASTQGTGANNEQFF